This T cell receptor (beta chain) appears in the sequencing data of a study of cytomegalovirus exposure and HLA in healthy donors. The study's findings and limits: The study flagged some 170 TCR beta chains as cytomegalovirus-associated. With DRB1 most and HLA-C fewest, TCR association rates differed between HLA loci in a later analysis. CMV serostatus was the only immune exposure information that was available. When the data were analyzed later, several of the most significant clusters appeared to be linked to common viral pathogens.

Researchers ran the PCR with 60 Vbeta and 13 Jbeta primers. TCRdb keeps only in-frame clones here, not all; method: immunoSEQ multiplex PCR. The data contain approximately 130,000 clones, approximately 61% of them singletons. On this clone: Its antigen remains unknown.

Germline lookup yields CDR1 MGHRA and CDR2 YSYEKL. The ends lost 0 bases at V and 2 bases at J; junction bases unmatched: 6. The CDR3 is made up of 16 amino acids. The TCR comes from a woman between 35 and 50 years old in good health and CMV-seronegative. The chain joins TRBV4-1 to TRBJ2-7; TRBD1 aligns across 8 bases. Sequences were obtained from PBMCs. DNA of the CDR3: TGCGCCAGCAGCCAAGATGTCAGGGGGCCTACCTACGAGCAGTACTTC. Protein: CASSQDVRGPTYEQYF.